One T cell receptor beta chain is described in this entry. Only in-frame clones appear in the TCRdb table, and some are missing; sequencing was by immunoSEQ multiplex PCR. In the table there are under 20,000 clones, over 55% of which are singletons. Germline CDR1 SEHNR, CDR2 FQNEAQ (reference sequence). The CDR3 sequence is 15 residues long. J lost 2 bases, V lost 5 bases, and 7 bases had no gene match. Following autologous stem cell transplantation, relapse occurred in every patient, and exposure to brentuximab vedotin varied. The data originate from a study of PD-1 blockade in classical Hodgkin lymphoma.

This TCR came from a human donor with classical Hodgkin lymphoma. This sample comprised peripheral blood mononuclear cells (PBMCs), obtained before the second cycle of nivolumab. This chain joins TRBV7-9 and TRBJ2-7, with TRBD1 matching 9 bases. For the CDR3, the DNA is TGTGCCAGCAGCGGAGGACAGGGGAAGACCTACGAGCAGTACTTC. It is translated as CASSGGQGKTYEQYF.